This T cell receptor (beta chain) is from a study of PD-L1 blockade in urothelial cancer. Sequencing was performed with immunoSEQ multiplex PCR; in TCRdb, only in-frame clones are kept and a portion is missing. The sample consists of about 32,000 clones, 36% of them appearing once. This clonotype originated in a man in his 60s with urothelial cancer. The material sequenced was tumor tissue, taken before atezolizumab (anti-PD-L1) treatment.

CDR3 in amino acids: CASSMAALTADTQYF. The CDR3 region has the DNA TGTGCCAGTAGCATGGCCGCTTTGACGGCAGATACGCAGTATTTT. J is TRBJ2-3 and V is TRBV19; D unresolved. Per the germline V gene, CDR1 is LNHDA and CDR2 is SQIVND (reference sequence). V was shortened by 6 bases and J by 4 bases, with 17 bases between the two germline ends. The CDR3 loop spans 15 amino acids.